This TCR beta chain emerged from a study of blood T cells in healthy people across ages. This clonotype has a handful of counts. Its antigen is unknown. V lost 5 bases, J lost 0 bases, and 10 bases stayed unmatched. The CDR3 consists of 18 residues. In germline, CDR1 is SEHNR, CDR2 FQNEAQ (reference sequence). The study, taken as a whole, reports: Researchers report that TCR beta diversity correlated strongly with naive T cell percentage. The study regarded diversity estimates from one million T cells as underestimates.

Alongside a J-beta primer mix, a sample-barcoded 5' primer served in a second PCR lasting roughly 7 to 12 cycles. At least 3 million CDR3-containing paired-end reads were obtained per sample. TCRdb redid the calling of the 5' RACE reads with MiXCR, one entry per CDR3 protein. Altogether about 800,000 distinct CDR3 sequences are present, nearly 60% being singletons, with the ten largest covering around 20%. V usage is TRBV7-9 and J usage is TRBJ2-6; TRBD1 matches at 7 bases. This sequence originates from a man aged 25 to 40 in good health. Specimen: blood. CDR3 nucleotide sequence: TGTGCCAGCAGCCCCCCAAGGGACAGAAGCTCTGGGGCCAACGTCCTGACTTTC. As protein: CASSPPRDRSSGANVLTF.